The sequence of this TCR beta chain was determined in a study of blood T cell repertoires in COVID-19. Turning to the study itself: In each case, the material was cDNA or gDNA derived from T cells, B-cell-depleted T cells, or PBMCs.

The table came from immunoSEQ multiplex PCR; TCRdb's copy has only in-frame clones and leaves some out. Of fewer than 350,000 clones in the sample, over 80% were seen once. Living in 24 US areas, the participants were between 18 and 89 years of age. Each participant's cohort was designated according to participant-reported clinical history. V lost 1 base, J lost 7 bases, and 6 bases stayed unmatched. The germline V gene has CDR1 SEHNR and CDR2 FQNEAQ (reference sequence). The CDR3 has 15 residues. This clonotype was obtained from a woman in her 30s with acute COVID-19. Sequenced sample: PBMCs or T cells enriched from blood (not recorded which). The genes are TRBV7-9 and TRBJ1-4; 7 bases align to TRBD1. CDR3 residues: CASSLVQGLVEKLFF. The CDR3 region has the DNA TGTGCCAGCAGCTTAGTACAGGGGCTGGTTGAAAAACTGTTTTTT.